Sequencing of this T cell receptor (beta chain) was carried out in a study of blood T cells in healthy people across ages. Notes on the study in general: One million T cells yielded diversity estimates that were considered underestimates.

Trimming pared 1 base from V and 6 bases from J, leaving 16 bases between. Germline CDR1 and CDR2: SGHAT and FQNNGV. The CDR3 is made up of 16 amino acids. The sample holds a few counts of this clonotype. The antigen is not known. A second PCR, run for roughly 7 to 12 cycles, used a sample-barcoded 5' primer plus a J-beta primer mix. MiXCR, run by TCRdb on the 5' RACE reads, gives a single entry per CDR3 protein. Among under 1,000,000 distinct CDR3 sequences listed, 35% to 40% were seen once. The V and J genes are TRBV11-2 and TRBJ2-1, with a tentative D call TRBD2 (6 bases). The sequencing input was blood. This sequence originates from a man aged 18 to 35 in good health. CDR3 loop: CASSLGGLESINEQFF. In DNA form, the CDR3 reads TGTGCCAGCAGCTTAGGGGGACTGGAAAGTATCAATGAGCAGTTCTTC.